This TCR beta chain was captured in a study of cytomegalovirus exposure and HLA in healthy donors. With 1 base clipped from V and 0 bases from J, the junction kept 8 bases outside the gene matches. There are 18 residues in the CDR3. Germline V CDR1 and CDR2: SGHRS, YFSETQ. Note on this clone: Its antigen is unidentified.

Study outcomes and limitations: Immune exposure information available was restricted to CMV serostatus. Researchers left out some V segments, among them TRBV6-2 and TRBV6-3, as indistinguishable. A list of around 150 TCR beta chains associated with cytomegalovirus was given.

In the PCR, 60 Vbeta and 13 Jbeta primers were used. The data were produced by immunoSEQ multiplex PCR, yet TCRdb's version contains in-frame clones alone and is incomplete. The table shows over 50,000 clones, with around 75% occurring only once. Sequencing was performed on PBMCs. The chain recombines TRBV5-1 with TRBJ2-1, with 9 bases that match TRBD2. This TCR derives from a man aged 45-65 years in good health and CMV-seropositive. CDR3 loop: CASSLLAGIKSSYNEQFF. The CDR3 DNA sequence: TGCGCCAGCAGCTTGCTAGCGGGAATAAAAAGCTCCTACAATGAGCAGTTCTTC.